A selection of T cell receptor beta chains follows, all from one sample in a study of blood T cell repertoires in COVID-19. Libraries were prepared by immunoSEQ multiplex PCR; TCRdb keeps only in-frame clonotypes and omits some of them. The data show under 150,000 clones, over 75% seen once. The sample was PBMCs or T cells enriched from blood (not recorded which). The receptors originated from a man aged 50 to 59 in a cohort exposed to, infected with or recovered from COVID-19 (not recorded which). CDR3s include the opening cysteine and the closing phenylalanine or tryptophan. D genes are given only for firm matches. For some rows the clone size is stated as once, few or many, or as a class when expanded; others skip it.

v_call	clone_size	j_call	d_call	cdr3_nt	cdr3_aa
TRBV7-2	once	TRBJ2-7	NA	TGTGCCAGCAGCTTAGCGGGAGCCTACGAGCAGTACTTC	CASSLAGAYEQYF
TRBV11-2	NA	TRBJ2-5	TRBD1	TGTGCCAGCAGGGAGACAGGGAAAGAGACCCAGTACTTC	CASRETGKETQYF
TRBV2	NA	TRBJ1-5	NA	TGTGCCAGCAGTGACGGTCATTTTACCCCCAATAGCAATCAGCCCCAGCATTTT	CASSDGHFTPNSNQPQHF
TRBV5-6	NA	TRBJ1-1	NA	TGTGCCAGCAGCATGACAGCCCGACGAGTGAACACTGAAGCTTTCTTT	CASSMTARRVNTEAFF
TRBV7-9	NA	TRBJ1-4	NA	TGTGCCAGCAGTTTAGTCTCAGGGGCGACTAATGAAAAACTGTTTTTT	CASSLVSGATNEKLFF
TRBV1	NA	TRBJ2-1	NA	TGCACCAGCAGCCAAGAAGGGGGGGCGGAAAATGAGCAGTTCTTC	CTSSQEGGAENEQFF
TRBV11-2	once	TRBJ1-1	TRBD1	TGTGCCAGCAGCTCACAGGGGGTGGGGAACACTGAAGCTTTCTTT	CASSSQGVGNTEAFF
TRBV27	NA	TRBJ2-1	NA	TGTGCCAGCAGCCCCAAAGGAGGGGCCACCTACAATGAGCAGTTCTTC	CASSPKGGATYNEQFF
TRBV19	NA	TRBJ1-4	NA	TGTGCCAGTACCGACCAGGGACAAACGGCGGGTGAAAAACTGTTTTTT	CASTDQGQTAGEKLFF
TRBV15	NA	TRBJ1-1	TRBD1	TGTGCCACCAGCGAACAGGGGGTGAACACTGAAGCTTTCTTT	CATSEQGVNTEAFF
TRBV18	NA	TRBJ2-6	TRBD2	TGTGCCAGCTCTCAACGGGGAGGGACTAGCGGGAGCTCTGGGGCCAACGTCCTGACTTTC	CASSQRGGTSGSSGANVLTF
TRBV9	NA	TRBJ2-2	NA	TGTGCCAGCAGCGGCGGGCCCGCCGGGGAGCTGTTTTTT	CASSGGPAGELFF
TRBV7-9	NA	TRBJ2-5	NA	TGTGCCAGCAGCTCCCCTGAGACCCAGTACTTC	CASSSPETQYF
TRBV27	NA	TRBJ1-5	NA	TGTGCCAGCAGTTTGAGCTTCAATCAGCCCCAGCATTTT	CASSLSFNQPQHF
TRBV3-1/TRBV3-2	NA	TRBJ2-7	TRBD1	TGTGCCAGCAGCCAAGCCCAGGGGGCCTACGAGCAGTACTTC	CASSQAQGAYEQYF
TRBV7-9	NA	TRBJ2-7	NA	TGTGCCAGCAGCTTAGCGGGTGACTACTACGAGCAGTACTTC	CASSLAGDYYEQYF
TRBV3-1/TRBV3-2	NA	TRBJ1-5	NA	TGTGCCAGCAGCCAATCGAGAGGCCAGCCCCAGCATTTT	CASSQSRGQPQHF
TRBV10-3	few	TRBJ1-3	NA	TGTGCCATCAGACAGGAAGACACCATATATTTT	CAIRQEDTIYF
TRBV2	NA	TRBJ1-1	TRBD1	TGTGCCAGCAGTGGGGGACAGGGAATGAACACTGAAGCTTTCTTT	CASSGGQGMNTEAFF
TRBV4-2	NA	TRBJ2-3	NA	TGTGCCAGCAGCCAAGAAGCAAATACGCAGTATTTT	CASSQEANTQYF
TRBV24-1	few	TRBJ2-1	TRBD1	TGTGCCACCAGTGATGGGGACAGGGCCAATGAGCAGTTCTTC	CATSDGDRANEQFF
TRBV2	NA	TRBJ2-2	NA	TGTGCCAGCCTAGAGCGGCCATCGAACACCGGGGAGCTGTTTTTT	CASLERPSNTGELFF
TRBV9	few	TRBJ2-7	NA	TGTGCCAGCAGCTCAACGGGACACACCTACGAGCAGTACTTC	CASSSTGHTYEQYF
TRBV4-3	NA	TRBJ1-6	NA	TGCGCCAGCAGCCAATCAGGGGCTGGTAATTCACCCCTCCACTTT	CASSQSGAGNSPLHF
TRBV13	few	TRBJ2-7	TRBD2	TGTGCCAGCAGTCCCAGCGGGGGGGCCATGTACGAGCAGTACTTC	CASSPSGGAMYEQYF
TRBV14	NA	TRBJ1-2	TRBD1	TGTGCCAGCAGCCAATTGACAGGGGAGTACTATGGCTACACCTTC	CASSQLTGEYYGYTF
TRBV7-8	NA	TRBJ1-1	TRBD1	TGTGCCAGCAGTCGAACAGGGGGCTACACTGAAGCTTTCTTT	CASSRTGGYTEAFF